This TCR beta chain is from a study of T-cell memory formation after mild COVID-19. Study observations and caveats: Clones that shrank (day 15 to 85) were balanced CD4/CD8, whereas later expanders leaned CD4+.

The CDR3 is 18 amino acids. The V gene's germline CDR1 is SGHRS and CDR2 YFSETQ. V was clipped by 1 base and J by 7 bases, with 25 bases between them. On this clonotype itself: Its target is unknown.

Constant-segment primers and 5'RACE yielded cDNA libraries for TCR alpha and TCR beta, each carrying sample barcodes and UMIs. MiXCR, applied by TCRdb to the 5' RACE reads, yields one record per CDR3 protein. There are 300,000 to 350,000 distinct CDR3 sequences in the sample; roughly a fifth occur only once, and over 20% lies in the top ten. Input material: PBMCs or a T cell subset sorted from them (not recorded which). This receptor was taken from a man in his late teens or twenties who had mild COVID-19 (a few samples of this study predate the infection). Cell type and time point are not known. This sequence joins TRBV5-1 and TRBJ2-3; possibly TRBD2 for D (6 bases). Written as DNA, the CDR3 is TGCGCCAGCAGCTTGCCTAACCAAAGGCGCGGGAATCTAAATACGCAGTATTTT. Protein sequence: CASSLPNQRRGNLNTQYF.